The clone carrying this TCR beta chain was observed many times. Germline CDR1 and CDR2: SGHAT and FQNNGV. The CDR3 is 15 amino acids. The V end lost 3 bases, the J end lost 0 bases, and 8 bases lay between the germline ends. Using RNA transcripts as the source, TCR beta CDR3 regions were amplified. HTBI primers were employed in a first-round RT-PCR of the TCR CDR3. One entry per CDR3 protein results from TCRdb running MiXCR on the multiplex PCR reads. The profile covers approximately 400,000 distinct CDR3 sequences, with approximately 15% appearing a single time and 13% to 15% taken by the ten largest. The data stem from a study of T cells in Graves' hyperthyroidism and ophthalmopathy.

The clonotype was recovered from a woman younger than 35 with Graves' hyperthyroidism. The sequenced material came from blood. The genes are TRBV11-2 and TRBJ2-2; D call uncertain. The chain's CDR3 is CASSLYYPNTGELFF. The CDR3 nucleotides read TGTGCCAGCAGCTTGTACTACCCGAACACCGGGGAGCTGTTTTTT.